These 9 T cell receptor beta chains originate from one sample sequenced in a study of T cells in Graves' hyperthyroidism and ophthalmopathy. Authors of the study amplified TCR beta CDR3 regions from RNA transcripts. TCR CDR3 regions were first amplified by RT-PCR with HTBI primers. In TCRdb, the multiplex PCR reads were re-called with MiXCR into one record per CDR3 protein. The data hold a few hundred thousand distinct CDR3 sequences, with more than 20% observed a single time. The source material was blood. The receptor source for this set is a man between 45 and 60 years old with Graves' hyperthyroidism.

The chain has TRBV7-2 and TRBJ2-3, with 7 bases identical to TRBD2. Germline V gene sequence: CDR1 SGHTA, CDR2 FQGNSA. The V segment lost 3 bases and the J segment 4 bases; nucleotides outside the gene matches: 7. This CDR3 comprises 15 residues. For the CDR3, the DNA is TGTGCCAGCAGCTTTGCGGGAGTTGGCGCAGATACGCAGTATTTT. Translation: CASSFAGVGADTQYF.

The chain is built from TRBV15 and TRBJ2-3, with a possible D match to TRBD1 (5 bases). CDR1 LNHNV and CDR2 YYDKDF come from the germline V gene (reference sequence). This CDR3 spans 18 amino acids. V was shortened by 0 bases and J by 2 bases, with 18 bases between the two germline ends. The CDR3 region is CATSRDPPGKFTTDTQYF. The CDR3 nucleotides are TGTGCCACCAGCAGAGACCCGCCAGGGAAGTTCACCACAGATACGCAGTATTTT.

This clonotype was observed a few times. An end of the junction does not agree with germline; a read error may underlie this. The chain employs TRBV28 and TRBJ1-1; D may be TRBD1 (5 bases). CDR1 and CDR2 (germline): MDHEN, SYDVKM. The CDR3 contains 14 residues. The CDR3 loop reads CASSLSGLGTEAFF. In DNA, the CDR3 is TGTGCCAGCAGCTTATCAGGGTTGGGCACTGAAGCTTTCTTT.

This chain links TRBV20-1 with TRBJ2-3, with 11 bases identical to TRBD2. The CDR3 is made up of 13 amino acids. V lost 7 bases to trimming and J lost 2 bases; unmatched junction nucleotides: 2. Germline loops: CDR1 DFQATT, CDR2 SNEGSKA (reference sequence). CDR3 region: CSGLAGFTDTQYF. CDR3 DNA: TGCAGTGGACTAGCGGGATTCACAGATACGCAGTATTTT.

This clonotype was seen a handful of times. The chain joins TRBV11-3 to TRBJ2-1; D gene uncertain. CDR1 and CDR2 (germline): SGHNT, YENEEA. The CDR3 covers 14 residues. The V gene lost 3 bases and the J gene lost 8 bases, with 14 bases spanning the gap. The DNA for the CDR3 is TGTGCCAGCAGCTTGCATTACGGGTCCGATGAGCAGTTCTTC. Amino acids: CASSLHYGSDEQFF.

This clonotype has more than one count but fewer than ten. V usage is TRBV20-1 and J usage is TRBJ2-5, with D perhaps TRBD1 or TRBD2 (6 bases each). Trimming took off 6 bases at V and 5 bases at J, with 16 bases between the two ends. The CDR3 has 13 amino acids. Germline values: CDR1 DFQATT, CDR2 SNEGSKA (reference sequence). The CDR3 spells CSAQKSGGETQYF. The DNA for the CDR3 is TGCAGTGCCCAAAAATCCGGGGGCGAGACCCAGTACTTC.

This chain links TRBV5-1 with TRBJ1-5, with a possible D match to TRBD1 (6 bases). The CDR3 length is 14 residues. V was pared by 0 bases and J by 7 bases, with 11 bases between. CDR1 and CDR2 (germline): SGHRS, YFSETQ. CDR3 residues: CASSLGYREQPQHF. The DNA of the CDR3 is TGCGCCAGCAGCTTGGGGTACAGGGAGCAGCCCCAGCATTTT.

The sample holds many counts of this clonotype. The chain joins TRBV2 to TRBJ2-1; D gene unclear. Germline loops: CDR1 SNHLY, CDR2 FYNNEI. This CDR3 spans 13 amino acids. V was trimmed by 8 bases and J by 3 bases, leaving 11 bases between them. The CDR3 region is CASEDGYYNEQFF. CDR3 DNA: TGTGCCAGCGAGGACGGTTACTACAATGAGCAGTTCTTC.

In its sample, this clonotype was seen many times. V is TRBV30 and J is TRBJ2-1, with D tentatively TRBD1 (5 bases). The germline V and J ends were trimmed by 4 bases and 6 bases, with 13 bases remaining between them. Germline loops: CDR1 GTSNPN, CDR2 SVGIG (reference sequence). This CDR3 has 13 residues. Written as DNA, the CDR3 is TGTGCCTGGACCGCGCAGGGTCCCAATGAGCAGTTCTTC. Protein sequence: CAWTAQGPNEQFF.